These T cell receptor beta chains were read from a single sample in a study of cytomegalovirus exposure and HLA in healthy donors. Sequenced by immunoSEQ multiplex PCR; TCRdb stores in-frame clones only, minus some. The data contain 150,000 to 200,000 clones, 9.5% of them seen just once; the ten biggest clones take up roughly 1.3%. The sequenced material came from PBMCs. These receptors originate from a woman aged 30 to 39 in good health and CMV-seropositive. The CDR3 runs from the conserved cysteine through the conserved F or W. D genes are given only for firm matches. Part of the rows lack a size; the others show once, few, many or a class for expanded clones.

clone_size d_call cdr3_length j_call v_call cdr3_nt cdr3_aa
many NA 14 TRBJ1-1 TRBV11-2 TGTGCCAGCAGCTTAAGCCGTTCAGGGACTGAAGCTTTCTTT CASSLSRSGTEAFF
NA TRBD2 15 TRBJ2-7 TRBV5-1 TGCGCCAGCAGCTTCCTAGCGGGAGCTATCTACGAGCAGTACTTC CASSFLAGAIYEQYF
NA NA 15 TRBJ2-1 TRBV9 TGTGCCAGCAGCCCGGGTAGGAGCAGCTACAATGAGCAGTTCTTC CASSPGRSSYNEQFF
NA NA 15 TRBJ2-7 TRBV5-5 TGTGCCAGCAGCCTCTTTTCAGGGGCATCTGGGGAGCAGTACTTC CASSLFSGASGEQYF
NA TRBD2 16 TRBJ2-1 TRBV2 TGTGCCAGCAGTTTGATAGCGGGAGGTCCTTACAATGAGCAGTTCTTC CASSLIAGGPYNEQFF
few NA 15 TRBJ2-7 TRBV5-6 TGTGCCAGCACCACCCGCGGGGAAGGGTCTACCGAGCAGTACTTC CASTTRGEGSTEQYF
few TRBD2 15 TRBJ2-7 TRBV6-1 TGTGCCAGCAGTGAAGCTCTAGCGGGAGTCGGCGAGCAGTACTTC CASSEALAGVGEQYF
few NA 13 TRBJ1-1 TRBV7-2 TGTGCCAGCAGCTTATCTCTCCCGGGAGAAGCTTTCTTT CASSLSLPGEAFF
NA TRBD2 14 TRBJ2-3 TRBV5-1 TGCGCCAGCAGCGCGACGGGACTAGATTCTACGCAGTATTTT CASSATGLDSTQYF
NA TRBD2 15 TRBJ2-1 TRBV5-1 TGCGCCAGCTCGTATAGCGGGAGCTCCTACAATGAGCAGTTCTTC CASSYSGSSYNEQFF
NA TRBD2 16 TRBJ2-3 TRBV5-1 TGCGCCAGCAGCTGGACTAGCGGGGGATACACAGATACGCAGTATTTT CASSWTSGGYTDTQYF
few NA 15 TRBJ1-2 TRBV7-2 TGTGCCAGCAGCTTAGCGGGGGTGGGAGGAGGTGGCTACACCTTC CASSLAGVGGGGYTF
few TRBD1 15 TRBJ1-2 TRBV2 TGTGCCAGCAGTGACCGGGACAGGGGAAACTATGGCTACACCTTC CASSDRDRGNYGYTF
NA TRBD2 15 TRBJ2-1 TRBV10-2 TGCGCCAGCAGTGTGGGCGCGGGAGGGGCCCCTGAGCAGTTCTTC CASSVGAGGAPEQFF
NA NA 16 TRBJ1-3 TRBV29-1 TGCAGCGTCGTTTCGACCCGACGGGGTTCTGGAAACACCATATATTTT CSVVSTRRGSGNTIYF
NA TRBD1 16 TRBJ1-3 TRBV6-5 TGTGCCAGCAGTTACTCGACAGGGCTCTCTGGAAACACCATATATTTT CASSYSTGLSGNTIYF
few TRBD2 17 TRBJ2-3 TRBV27 TGTGCCAGCAGTTTATGGGGAGGGACTAGCGGGACAGATACGCAGTATTTT CASSLWGGTSGTDTQYF
NA NA 13 TRBJ1-1 TRBV10-1 TGCGCCAGCAGATCGACAGCGAACACTGAAGCTTTCTTT CASRSTANTEAFF
few NA 11 TRBJ2-2 TRBV9 TGTGCCAGCAGCGAACGGGGGGAGCTGTTTTTT CASSERGELFF
NA TRBD1 13 TRBJ2-7 TRBV10-2 TGCGCCAGCACCTACAGGGGTGTCTACGAGCAGTACTTC CASTYRGVYEQYF
NA NA 17 TRBJ2-7 TRBV30 TGTGCCTGGAGTGTAATTGGGCCCCTGGGGCAACCCTACGAGCAGTACTTC CAWSVIGPLGQPYEQYF
few NA 14 TRBJ2-7 TRBV27 TGTGCCAGCAGTTGGGGGCGAACGATCTACGAGCAGTACTTC CASSWGRTIYEQYF
NA TRBD1 12 TRBJ2-1 TRBV11-3 TGTGCCAGCAGCGGACGGACAGGGGCGCAGTTCTTC CASSGRTGAQFF
few NA 15 TRBJ2-1 TRBV19 TGTGCCAGTAGTATACTTAGTGGCTCCTACAATGAGCAGTTCTTC CASSILSGSYNEQFF
few TRBD2 16 TRBJ2-2 TRBV19 TGTGCCAGTAGCCTAGCGGGAGGGCCCATCACCGGGGAGCTGTTTTTT CASSLAGGPITGELFF
few NA 14 TRBJ1-2 TRBV6-1 TGTGCCAGCAGTAGACAGGCGAGCGGCTATGGCTACACCTTC CASSRQASGYGYTF
few TRBD2 15 TRBJ2-7 TRBV5-1 TGCGCCAGCAGCTTCATGACCGGGACTAGCGATAGGCAGTACTTC CASSFMTGTSDRQYF
NA NA 15 TRBJ2-2 TRBV5-4 TGTGCCAGCAGCTTAACCGCGCGGGTGAGCGGGGAGCTGTTTTTT CASSLTARVSGELFF
NA TRBD1 14 TRBJ1-6 TRBV6-4 TGTGCCACCCCAGGGACAGGGAGGAGGTCACCCCTCCACTTT CATPGTGRRSPLHF
few NA 15 TRBJ2-1 TRBV7-2 TGTGCCAGCAGCTTAGTATGGACCCAAGACGGGAAGCAGTTCTTC CASSLVWTQDGKQFF
NA NA 14 TRBJ2-7 TRBV30 TGTGCCTGGCAAGGTCACAGCGGCTCCTACGAGCAGTACTTC CAWQGHSGSYEQYF
NA NA 13 TRBJ1-1 TRBV5-1 TGCGCCAGCAGCACCGGACAGAACACTGAAGCTTTCTTT CASSTGQNTEAFF
few NA 17 TRBJ2-4 TRBV7-2 TGTGCCAGCAGCTTAGTGGCGGTTACTTTAGCCAAAAACATTCAGTACTTC CASSLVAVTLAKNIQYF
few NA 15 TRBJ1-1 TRBV5-6 TGTGCCAGCAGCTTGCTCCTCGGGACACCGGATGAAGCTTTCTTT CASSLLLGTPDEAFF
few NA 15 TRBJ2-6 TRBV27 TGTGCCAGCAGTTCAGAGCGCTCTGGGGCCAACGTCCTGACTTTC CASSSERSGANVLTF
NA TRBD1 15 TRBJ2-2 TRBV7-9 TGTGCCAGCAGCTTAGAGGCAGGGGGCACCGGGGAGCTGTTTTTT CASSLEAGGTGELFF
few TRBD1 15 TRBJ2-1 TRBV5-1 TGCGCCAGCAGCTCCCGGGACAGGGTGAACAATGAGCAGTTCTTC CASSSRDRVNNEQFF
few NA 12 TRBJ2-7 TRBV10-3 TGTGCCATCTCGGACAGAACCTACGAGCAGTACTTC CAISDRTYEQYF
many TRBD2 16 TRBJ2-1 TRBV13 TGTGCCAGCAGCTTAGCTAGCGGGCGCTCCTACAATGAGCAGTTCTTC CASSLASGRSYNEQFF
few NA 17 TRBJ1-3 TRBV15 TGTGCCACCAGCAGAGCAGGGGAAACCTTCTCTGGAAACACCATATATTTT CATSRAGETFSGNTIYF
few NA 16 TRBJ2-1 TRBV5-1 TGCGCCAGCAGTGAGGGATTGGGCGGGGTTAGCAATGAGCAGTTCTTC CASSEGLGGVSNEQFF
few NA 15 TRBJ2-2 TRBV4-2 TGTGCCAGCAGCCAACTTGCGAAAAACACCGGGGAGCTGTTTTTT CASSQLAKNTGELFF
NA NA 14 TRBJ1-1 TRBV6-5 TGTGCCAGCAGTTACGGCAGGCTGAACACTGAAGCTTTCTTT CASSYGRLNTEAFF
NA TRBD2 16 TRBJ2-3 TRBV15 TGTGCCACCTTGGCTAGCGGGAGGATGCGCACAGATACGCAGTATTTT CATLASGRMRTDTQYF
NA NA 15 TRBJ1-1 TRBV6-1 TGTGCCAGCAGTTTGCTCGGGTTAAGTACTATCGGGGCTTTCTTT CASSLLGLSTIGAFF
NA TRBD2 16 TRBJ2-1 TRBV5-1 TGCGCCAGCAGCTTGAGGGGCGGGAGTTACTACAATGAGCAGTTCTTC CASSLRGGSYYNEQFF
NA TRBD1 15 TRBJ1-2 TRBV2 TGTGCCAGGACGAAACCGACAGGGCGATTCTATGGCTACACCTTC CARTKPTGRFYGYTF
NA NA 14 TRBJ1-1 TRBV5-4 TGTGCCAGCAGACCGCAGTACCAATCCACTGAAGCTTTCTTT CASRPQYQSTEAFF